Reported below is one TCR beta chain. Antigen: not known. This record belongs to a study of early T cells in non-severe SARS-CoV-2 infection. Regarding the study as a whole: Anti-spike CD8 responses were favored by VDJdb matching, which missed private and CD4 specificities.

Each cDNA molecule carried a unique molecular identifier. Each CDR3 protein is one row after TCRdb ran MiXCR on the 5' RACE reads. The data show 80,000 or so distinct CDR3 sequences, with around 15% seen just once and approximately 3.3% held by the top ten. From germline, CDR1 is SQVTM and CDR2 ANQGSEA. There are 11 residues in the CDR3. The V end lost 2 bases, the J end lost 10 bases, and 11 bases lay between the germline ends. The sample was whole blood. The source is an adult who was a healthcare worker with PCR-confirmed SARS-CoV-2 infection or an uninfected control (not recorded which). The chain joins TRBV29-1 to TRBJ2-5; perhaps TRBD1 as D (6 bases). CDR3 DNA: TGCAGCGTTGAATCGGACAGTGTCCAGTACTTC. Translating it yields CSVESDSVQYF. Using reference TRBV29-1 and TRBJ2-5 for the parts outside the CDR3, the full variable domain is SAVISQKPSRDICQRGTSLTIQCQVDSQVTMMFWYRQQPGQSLTLIATANQGSEATYESGFVIDKFPISRPNLTFSTLTVSNMSPEDSSIYLCSVESDSVQYFGPGTRLLVL.